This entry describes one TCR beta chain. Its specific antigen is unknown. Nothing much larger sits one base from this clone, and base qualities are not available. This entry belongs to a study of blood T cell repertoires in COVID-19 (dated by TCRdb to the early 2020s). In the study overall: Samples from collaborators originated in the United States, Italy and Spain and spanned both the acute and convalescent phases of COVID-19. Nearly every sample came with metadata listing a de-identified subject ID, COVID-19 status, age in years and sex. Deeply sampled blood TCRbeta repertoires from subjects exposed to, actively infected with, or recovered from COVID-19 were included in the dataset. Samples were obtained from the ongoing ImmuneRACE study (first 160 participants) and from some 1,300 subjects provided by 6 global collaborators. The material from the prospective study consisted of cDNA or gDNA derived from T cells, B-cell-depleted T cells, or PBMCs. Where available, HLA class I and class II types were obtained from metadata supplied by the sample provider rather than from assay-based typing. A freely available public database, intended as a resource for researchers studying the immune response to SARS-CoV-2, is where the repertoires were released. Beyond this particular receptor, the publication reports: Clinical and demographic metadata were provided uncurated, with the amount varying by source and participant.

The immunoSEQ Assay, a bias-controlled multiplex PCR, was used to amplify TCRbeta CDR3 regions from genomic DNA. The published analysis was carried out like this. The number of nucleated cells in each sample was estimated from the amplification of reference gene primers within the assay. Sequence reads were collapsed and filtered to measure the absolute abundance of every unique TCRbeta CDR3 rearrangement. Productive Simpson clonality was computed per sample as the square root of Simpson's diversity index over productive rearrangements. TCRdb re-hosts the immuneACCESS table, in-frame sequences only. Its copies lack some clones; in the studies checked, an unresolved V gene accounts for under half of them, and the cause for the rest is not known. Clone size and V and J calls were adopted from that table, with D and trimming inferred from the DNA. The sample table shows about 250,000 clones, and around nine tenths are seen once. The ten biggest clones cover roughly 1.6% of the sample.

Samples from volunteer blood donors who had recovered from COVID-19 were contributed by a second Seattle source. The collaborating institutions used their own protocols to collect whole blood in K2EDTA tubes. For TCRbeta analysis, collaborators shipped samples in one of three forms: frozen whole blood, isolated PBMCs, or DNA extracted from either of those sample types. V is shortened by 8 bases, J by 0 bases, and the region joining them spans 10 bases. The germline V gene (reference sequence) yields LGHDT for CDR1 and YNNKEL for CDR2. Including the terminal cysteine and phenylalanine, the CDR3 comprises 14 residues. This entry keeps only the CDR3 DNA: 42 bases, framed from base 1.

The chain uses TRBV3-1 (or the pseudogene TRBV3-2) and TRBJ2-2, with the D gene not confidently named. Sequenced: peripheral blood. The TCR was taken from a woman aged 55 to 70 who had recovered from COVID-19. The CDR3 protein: CASCWASNTGELFF. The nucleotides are TGTGCCAGCTGTTGGGCGTCGAACACCGGGGAGCTGTTTTTT.